The 7 T cell receptor beta chains reported below all come from one sample, sequenced in a study of T cells in Graves' hyperthyroidism and ophthalmopathy. The source material, RNA transcripts, was used to amplify TCR beta CDR3 regions. HTBI primers were the set used in a first-round RT-PCR of the TCR CDR3. TCRdb reprocessed the multiplex PCR reads via MiXCR and lists one record per CDR3 protein. The sample includes under 350,000 distinct CDR3 sequences, about 20% of them seen just once. Sequencing was carried out using blood. The source of these receptors is a woman between 50 and 59 years old with Graves' hyperthyroidism.

In this sample, this clonotype turned up many times. V usage is TRBV12-3 or TRBV12-4 and J usage is TRBJ2-1; unclear D gene. The CDR3 loop spans 14 amino acids. Deletions cut 1 base from V and 3 bases from J, with 7 bases between. CDR3 region: CASSLVNSYNEQFF. CDR3 nucleotides: TGTGCCAGCAGTTTAGTTAACAGCTACAATGAGCAGTTCTTC.

This clonotype occurred many times. The chain combines TRBV20-1 with TRBJ2-3; 8 positions match TRBD2. CDR3 size: 14 residues. V lost 3 bases to trimming and J lost 3 bases; unmatched junction nucleotides: 5. CDR1 DFQATT and CDR2 SNEGSKA come from the germline V gene (reference sequence). This CDR3 reads CSASERESTDTQYF. The CDR3 DNA is TGCAGTGCTAGCGAGCGGGAGAGTACAGATACGCAGTATTTT.

This clonotype was seen more than once but under ten times. CDR3 region: CASSSSKSNQPQHF. The CDR3, as DNA: TGTGCCAGCAGTTCCTCGAAAAGCAATCAGCCCCAGCATTTT. The gene calls are TRBV27 and TRBJ1-5, with D hard to call. The germline gives CDR1 MNHEY, CDR2 SMNVEV (reference sequence). Trimming removed 4 bases at V and 1 base at J, with 8 bases between. The CDR3 has 14 residues.

Only a few counts were recorded for this clonotype. J is TRBJ1-4 and V is TRBV24-1, with 9 bases aligning to TRBD1. The V gene end was trimmed by 5 bases and the J gene end by 7 bases; junction bases not matched to a gene: 4. CDR1 and CDR2 (germline): KGHDR, SFDVKD. The CDR3 is 14 amino acids. CDR3 amino acids: CATSATGGSEKLFF. The CDR3 DNA follows: TGTGCCACCAGTGCGACAGGGGGGTCTGAAAAACTGTTTTTT.

This clonotype was detected ten times or more. CDR3 loop: CASSFRGSTDTQYF. Here the CDR3 DNA reads TGTGCCAGCAGTTTCAGGGGCAGCACAGATACGCAGTATTTT. The chain combines TRBV12-3 or TRBV12-4 with TRBJ2-3; D perhaps matches TRBD1 (6 bases). Trimming removed 3 bases at V and 0 bases at J, with 7 bases between. This CDR3 comprises 14 residues.

This clonotype was seen once. The chain combines TRBV10-2 with TRBJ2-1, with 7 nucleotides matching TRBD1. V lost 9 bases and J lost 7; bases outside the gene matches: 9. This CDR3 is 13 amino acids long. Germline assignment: CDR1 WSHSY and CDR2 SAAADI. The CDR3 reads CARKIHRGNEQFF. The DNA of the CDR3 is TGCGCCAGAAAAATTCACAGGGGTAATGAGCAGTTCTTC.

This sequence joins TRBV29-1 and TRBJ2-7; TRBD1 or TRBD2 may be the D gene (5 bases each). Per germline, CDR1 SQVTM and CDR2 ANQGSEA. Trimming shortened V by 1 base and J by 7 bases, and 5 bases separated the two germline ends. The CDR3 spans 10 residues. The chain's CDR3 is CSVEGGEQYF. CDR3 bases: TGCAGCGTTGAAGGGGGGGAGCAGTACTTC.